The present T cell receptor beta chain was sequenced within a study of chemoradiotherapy in HPV16-positive cancers (dated by TCRdb to between 2021 and 2024). Regarding the study in general: Functional T-cell assays on cells from a couple of HPV16-positive patients defined candidate HPV-specific T-cell clones and common TCR motifs. Whether T-cell immunity against the HPV oncoproteins E6 and E7 changes during chemoradiotherapy and whether survival is affected by this immunity were examined in the study. Next, the candidate HPV-specific TCRs and motifs were followed in TCR repertoires from about 90 patients with HPV-related cancers.

The investigation overall reported the following: The functional definition of HPV-specific T cells was derived from only a couple of HPV16-positive patients, and the survival association was reported for HPV16-positive patients. Expansion of candidate HPV-specific clones and E7-related TCR motifs was observed in the tumor microenvironment during treatment, whereas no such expansion was observed for non-HPV-specific T cells. In HPV16-positive patients, expansion of HPV-responsive T cells during chemoradiotherapy was found to be associated with improved recurrence-free survival.

Libraries were prepared through the immunoSEQ multiplex PCR assay. Entries here come from immuneACCESS through TCRdb and include only in-frame sequences with V and J called. Some clones fail to appear in such tables; in the studies checked, an unresolved V gene covers under half of the shortfall, and the cause of the remainder is unknown. The sample table lists over 6,000 clones, about four fifths of them with a count of one. The ten largest make up roughly 3% of the sample. Repertoires were sampled multiple times during chemoradiotherapy, which allowed clonal expansion in the tumor microenvironment to be followed. Comment on this clone: What this receptor recognizes is not known. Base quality data are lacking; no much larger clone is found one base away.

Including the terminal cysteine and phenylalanine, the CDR3 comprises 13 residues. Here the CDR3 DNA is all that survives: 39 bases in frame from base 1. V is cut by 2 bases and J by 0 bases, and the space between the germline ends is 5 bases. According to the germline V gene, CDR1 reads SGHDT and CDR2 reads YYEEEE. The sample here was blood, taken from a patient who underwent chemoradiotherapy. The receptor was derived from a human donor with HPV-associated anogenital cancer. The rearranged segments are TRBV5-6 and TRBJ1-1; no D gene call is confident. The CDR3 amino acid sequence is: CASSLTMNTEAFF. The sequenced DNA: TGTGCCAGCAGCTTAACAATGAACACTGAAGCTTTCTTT.